These T cell receptor beta chains were read from a single sample in a study of CD8 T cells in Susac syndrome. TCRdb ran MiXCR on the immunoSEQ multiplex PCR reads and lists one entry per CDR3 protein. The sample contains approximately 100,000 distinct CDR3 sequences, about 90% of which appear only once. The sequenced sample consisted of CD4+ T cells from PBMCs. Source of these receptors: a human donor in good health. The CDR3 runs from the conserved cysteine through the conserved F or W. Fields, in order: clone size, D gene, J gene, V gene, CDR3 DNA, CDR3 protein. The D gene is left open where the match is weak. Not all rows give a size; the values are once, few, many and, for expanded clones, a class.

size: NA; D: NA; J: TRBJ1-1; V: TRBV20-1; DNA: TGCAGTGCTAGTCCCACAGGAGGTGAAATGAACACTGAAGCTTTCTTT; CDR3: CSASPTGGEMNTEAFF
size: NA; D: TRBD1; J: TRBJ2-1; V: TRBV27; DNA: TGTGCCAGCAACACAATTACGCCCCAGGGACAGCCTAAAGCCTACAATGAGCAGTTCTTC; CDR3: CASNTITPQGQPKAYNEQFF
size: NA; D: NA; J: TRBJ2-7; V: TRBV18; DNA: TGTGCCAGCTCACCAGGGGGGTCCCAATCCTACGAGCAGTACTTC; CDR3: CASSPGGSQSYEQYF
size: NA; D: NA; J: TRBJ2-2; V: TRBV24-1; DNA: TGTGCCACCAGTGATAACGGGATTCCCACCGGGGAGCTGTTTTTT; CDR3: CATSDNGIPTGELFF
size: NA; D: NA; J: TRBJ2-2; V: TRBV6-1; DNA: TGTGCCAGCAGTGATCGTGGGGGTTCCGGGGAGCTGTTTTTT; CDR3: CASSDRGGSGELFF
size: NA; D: NA; J: TRBJ2-7; V: TRBV18; DNA: TGTGCCAGCTCACCAACTATTACTAAAACAGACGAGCAGTACTTC; CDR3: CASSPTITKTDEQYF
size: once; D: TRBD1; J: TRBJ1-1; V: TRBV20-1; DNA: TGCAGGTCCAGGGACAGGGGCGCTGAAGCTTTCTTT; CDR3: CRSRDRGAEAFF
size: NA; D: NA; J: TRBJ1-3; V: TRBV6-2/TRBV6-3; DNA: TGTGCCAGCAGTTCCAGCGGTCTCTTTGGAAACACCATATATTTT; CDR3: CASSSSGLFGNTIYF
size: NA; D: NA; J: TRBJ1-1; V: TRBV7-3; DNA: TGTGCCAGCAGCCCCCGGCCGGACGGGAACACTGAAGCTTTCTTT; CDR3: CASSPRPDGNTEAFF
size: NA; D: NA; J: TRBJ2-3; V: TRBV14; DNA: TGTGCCAGCAGCCATTGGGCGGCCCCTGGAGATACGCAGTATTTT; CDR3: CASSHWAAPGDTQYF
size: NA; D: NA; J: TRBJ2-1; V: TRBV4-2; DNA: TGTGCCAGCAGCCAAGAAGTCAGGATAAGCTCCTACAATGAGCAGTTCTTC; CDR3: CASSQEVRISSYNEQFF
size: NA; D: NA; J: TRBJ2-7; V: TRBV19; DNA: TGTGCCGAGGAGGTTGGGCCCTACGAGCAGTACTTC; CDR3: CAEEVGPYEQYF
size: NA; D: NA; J: TRBJ2-1; V: TRBV5-4; DNA: TGTGCCAGCAGCGCAGGGGAACCAGGCTCCTACAATGAGCAGTTCTTC; CDR3: CASSAGEPGSYNEQFF
size: NA; D: NA; J: TRBJ2-2; V: TRBV2; DNA: TGTGCCAGCAGTGAAGGAGGGAGCGAAACCGGGGAGCTGTTTTTT; CDR3: CASSEGGSETGELFF
size: NA; D: NA; J: TRBJ2-1; V: TRBV19; DNA: TGTGCCAGTAGTACCTCAACTTACAATGAGCAGTTCTTC; CDR3: CASSTSTYNEQFF
size: NA; D: NA; J: TRBJ1-2; V: TRBV6-2/TRBV6-3; DNA: TGTGCCAGCAGTTATACAGGGTTCGGCGGCTACACCTTC; CDR3: CASSYTGFGGYTF
size: NA; D: TRBD2; J: TRBJ2-2; V: TRBV4-2; DNA: TGTGCCAGCAGCCGACTAGCGGGAGGGTCGGGTAACACCGGGGAGCTGTTTTTT; CDR3: CASSRLAGGSGNTGELFF
size: NA; D: NA; J: TRBJ2-7; V: TRBV7-8; DNA: TGTGCCAGCAGCTTAGAGAGGGTATCCTACGAGCAGTACTTC; CDR3: CASSLERVSYEQYF
size: NA; D: NA; J: TRBJ1-2; V: TRBV5-1; DNA: TGCGCCAGCAGCTGGGCGGCAGAACCTAACTATGGCTACACCTTC; CDR3: CASSWAAEPNYGYTF
size: once; D: NA; J: TRBJ2-7; V: TRBV18; DNA: TGTGCCAGCTCACCGGACGGCTTCGACTACGAGCAGTACTTC; CDR3: CASSPDGFDYEQYF
size: NA; D: NA; J: TRBJ1-2; V: TRBV7-2; DNA: TGTGCCAGCAGCTTAACAAATAGCTATGGCTACACCTTC; CDR3: CASSLTNSYGYTF
size: once; D: NA; J: TRBJ2-3; V: TRBV29-1; DNA: TGCAGCGACAGCGGCACTAGCACAGATACGCAGTATTTT; CDR3: CSDSGTSTDTQYF
size: once; D: TRBD1; J: TRBJ2-4; V: TRBV29-1; DNA: TGCAGCTACAGGGGCCAGGGGGACATTCAGTACTTC; CDR3: CSYRGQGDIQYF
size: NA; D: NA; J: TRBJ1-4; V: TRBV29-1; DNA: TGCAGCGTTGAAGATGACTGGAATGAAAAACTGTTTTTT; CDR3: CSVEDDWNEKLFF
size: once; D: TRBD1; J: TRBJ1-1; V: TRBV3-1; DNA: TGTGCCAGCAGCCCTTGGACAGGGGGCGGGAGCACTGAAGCTTTCTTT; CDR3: CASSPWTGGGSTEAFF
size: NA; D: TRBD2; J: TRBJ2-1; V: TRBV7-9; DNA: TGTGCCAGCAGCTCCCTTCTCTTAGCGGGAGGGTTGTACAATGAGCAGTTCTTC; CDR3: CASSSLLLAGGLYNEQFF